Below, 19 T cell receptor beta chains from the same sample are listed, as sequenced in a study of blood T cell repertoires in COVID-19. Sequencing used immunoSEQ multiplex PCR; TCRdb keeps in-frame clones, though not all of them. The table has roughly 100,000 clones, more than 75% seen once; the top ten hold around a quarter. The sample comprised peripheral blood. The source of these receptors is a man aged 60 to 69 with acute or convalescent COVID-19.

On this clone itself: One junction end disagrees with the germline gene, perhaps due to a read error. The rearrangement links TRBV7-7 to TRBJ2-3, with 8 bases matching TRBD2. This CDR3 comprises 15 residues. Per germline, CDR1 SSHAT and CDR2 FNYEAQ (reference sequence). As DNA, the CDR3 is TGTGCTAGCAGCCCCGGGACTAGAACCATAGATACGCAGTATTTT. This gives the protein CASSPGTRTIDTQYF.

This clone is a singleton in its sample. This chain links TRBV6-1 with TRBJ1-1; D is unresolved. V lost 10 bases, J lost 10 bases, and 22 bases lay in between. The CDR3 runs 13 residues. CDR1 and CDR2 from the germline V gene are MNHNS and SASEGT. As DNA, the CDR3 is TGTGCCATATCCGGGCTCGCTATGGAGGGAGCTTTCTTT. It is translated as CAISGLAMEGAFF.

The DNA for the CDR3 is TGTGCCAGCAGTTCGCCACAGGGATATACGCAGTATTTT. Protein sequence: CASSSPQGYTQYF. This chain joins TRBV28 and TRBJ2-3; TRBD1 might be the D (6 bases). Trimming took off 4 bases at V and 7 bases at J, with 12 bases between the two ends. Germline lookup yields CDR1 MDHEN and CDR2 SYDVKM. The CDR3 runs to 13 residues.

The chain combines TRBV24-1 with TRBJ2-3, with 7 nucleotides matching TRBD1. Germline values: CDR1 KGHDR, CDR2 SFDVKD. J was trimmed by 1 base and V by 0 bases; bases with no gene match: 3. The CDR3 is 16 residues long. The CDR3 nucleotides are TGTGCCACCAGTGATTTGCCAGGACAGGGCACAGATACGCAGTATTTT. Its translation is CATSDLPGQGTDTQYF.

The chain recombines TRBV5-6 with TRBJ1-2; 8 bases agree with TRBD1. Germline CDR1 SGHDT, CDR2 YYEEEE. The V and J ends lost 0 bases and 4 bases, in that order; junction bases with no gene match: 2. The CDR3 extends over 14 amino acids. This CDR3 reads CASSLDDRGYGYTF. CDR3 nucleotide sequence: TGTGCCAGCAGCTTGGACGACAGGGGCTATGGCTACACCTTC. The full variable domain, rest sourced from reference TRBV5-6 and TRBJ1-2, is DAGVTQSPTHLIKTRGQQVTLRCSPKSGHDTVSWYQQALGQGPQFIFQYYEEEERQRGNFPDRFSGHQFPNYSSELNVNALLLGDSALYLCASSLDDRGYGYTFGSGTRLTVV.

The chain recombines TRBV29-1 with TRBJ2-3; D is perhaps TRBD1 (5 bases). Germline V gives CDR1 SQVTM, CDR2 ANQGSEA. Trimming pared 5 bases from V and 2 bases from J, leaving 17 bases between. This CDR3 has 15 amino acids. CDR3 sequence reads: CSVSYQGFLTDTQYF. The CDR3 DNA is TGCAGCGTTTCCTACCAGGGATTTCTCACAGATACGCAGTATTTT.

The genes are TRBV4-3 and TRBJ1-2; 7 bases align to TRBD1. V lost 4 bases and J lost 6; bases outside the gene matches: 11. Per germline, CDR1 LGHNA and CDR2 YSLEER. CDR3 size: 15 residues. The CDR3, as DNA: TGCGCCAGCAGCCGGGGGGTTCGGGACAGCGATGGCTACACCTTC. It encodes CASSRGVRDSDGYTF.

This chain links TRBV11-2 with TRBJ1-6, with TRBD1 matching 8 bases. J was trimmed by 7 bases and V by 2 bases; bases with no gene match: 7. Germline V gene sequence: CDR1 SGHAT, CDR2 FQNNGV. This CDR3 has 16 amino acids. CDR3 amino acids: CASSLTGTGQNSPLHF. Written as DNA, the CDR3 is TGTGCCAGCAGCTTAACCGGGACAGGTCAGAATTCACCCCTCCACTTT. The complete variable domain, with remaining parts taken from reference TRBV11-2 and TRBJ1-6, reads EAGVAQSPRYKIIEKRQSVAFWCNPISGHATLYWYQQILGQGPKLLIQFQNNGVVDDSQLPKDRFSAERLKGVDSTLKIQPAKLEDSAVYLCASSLTGTGQNSPLHFGNGTRLTVT.

A single count supports this clone. Germline and junction disagree at one end, which may indicate a read error. Other DNA sequences in this specimen translate into the identical CDR3. The chain combines TRBV6-5 with TRBJ2-1, with 10 bases matching TRBD1. CDR1 and CDR2 (germline): MNHEY, SVGAGI. The CDR3 has 13 residues. CDR3 bases: TGTGCCAGCACCTCCGACAGGGGGCATGAACAGTTCTTC. Translated: CASTSDRGHEQFF.

J is TRBJ2-7 and V is TRBV7-8; possibly TRBD1 for D (6 bases). Germline loops: CDR1 SGHVS, CDR2 FQNEAQ. CDR3 length equals 16 residues. Trimming removed 5 bases at V and 5 bases at J, with 22 bases between. Here the CDR3 reads CASSQLTDRFRDEQYF. Written as DNA, the CDR3 is TGTGCCAGCAGCCAACTTACCGACAGGTTTAGGGACGAGCAGTACTTC.

The V gene is TRBV7-9, the J gene TRBJ1-2; TRBD1 aligns across 7 bases. The CDR3 covers 16 residues. Germline V gives CDR1 SEHNR, CDR2 FQNEAQ (reference sequence). With 4 bases clipped from V and 0 bases from J, the junction kept 8 bases outside the gene matches. The CDR3, as DNA: TGTGCCAGCAGCTCGAGAGGGGACAGAGCTAACTATGGCTACACCTTC. Translation gives CASSSRGDRANYGYTF.

The CDR3 is CASELSGRGITGELFF. The CDR3 nucleotides read TGTGCCAGCGAACTTAGCGGGAGGGGTATCACCGGGGAGCTGTTTTTT. The chain links TRBV11-3 to TRBJ2-2; 11 nucleotides line up with TRBD2. The V segment lost 8 bases and the J segment 4 bases; nucleotides outside the gene matches: 9. Germline lookup yields CDR1 SGHNT and CDR2 YENEEA. The CDR3 length is 16 residues.

This clone has a single count. V and J are TRBV7-2 and TRBJ2-3, with D perhaps TRBD2 (5 bases). CDR1 SGHTA and CDR2 FQGNSA come from the germline V gene. The CDR3 is 15 amino acids. V lost 5 bases to trimming and J lost 0 bases, with 12 bases between them. The CDR3 protein is CASSTQTGSTDTQYF. CDR3 nucleotides: TGTGCCAGCAGCACCCAGACGGGGAGCACAGATACGCAGTATTTT.

Regarding this clone: The same CDR3 also results from other DNA sequences found in this sample. The chain has TRBV5-1 and TRBJ1-1; 8 bases fit TRBD1. CDR3 size: 13 residues. V lost 4 bases and J lost 5; bases outside the gene matches: 4. Looked up from germline, CDR1 is SGHRS and CDR2 is YFSETQ. The DNA of the CDR3 is TGCGCCAGCAGCCTGGACAGGGATACTGAAGCTTTCTTT. This gives the protein CASSLDRDTEAFF.

Written as DNA, the CDR3 is TGTGCCAGCAGTTATGGGGGGGATGAGCAGTTCTTC. As protein: CASSYGGDEQFF. V usage is TRBV6-5 and J usage is TRBJ2-1; the match to TRBD2 covers 7 bases. The CDR3 contains 12 residues. The V and J ends lost 3 bases and 8 bases, in that order; junction bases with no gene match: 1. Germline V gene data show CDR1 as MNHEY and CDR2 as SVGAGI.

This clone was counted a single time. CDR3 bases: TGTGCCAGCGGCTTCAATCAGCCCCAGCATTTT. This gives the protein CASGFNQPQHF. This sequence joins TRBV28 and TRBJ1-5; D unclear. The CDR3 consists of 11 residues. V lost 8 bases, J lost 3 bases, and 5 bases lay in between. Germline V gene sequence: CDR1 MDHEN, CDR2 SYDVKM.

This clone was seen a handful of times. The J gene is TRBJ2-3, the V gene TRBV28, with 10 bases that match TRBD1. Trimming removed 3 bases from V and 4 bases from J; junction bases left unmatched: 7. Germline lookup yields CDR1 MDHEN and CDR2 SYDVKM. The CDR3 length is 16 residues. The CDR3 spells CASSFVGQGLSDTQYF. CDR3 nucleotides: TGTGCCAGCAGTTTTGTGGGACAGGGGTTGTCAGATACGCAGTATTTT.

The chain employs TRBV6-2 or TRBV6-3 and TRBJ1-5; TRBD1 might be the D (5 bases). CDR3 length: 14 amino acids. V shed 5 bases and J shed 3 bases, with 11 bases lying between them. Germline assignment: CDR1 MNHEY and CDR2 SVGEGT. The DNA for the CDR3 is TGTGCCAGCAGTCCACAGACAGACAATCAGCCCCAGCATTTT. It yields the protein CASSPQTDNQPQHF.

The chain has TRBV28 and TRBJ2-1; TRBD1 might be the D (6 bases). This CDR3 contains 12 residues. V lost 5 bases and J lost 7, with 9 bases in between. Germline CDR1 MDHEN, CDR2 SYDVKM. The CDR3 here is CASSLQGNEQFF. The CDR3 region has the DNA TGTGCCAGCAGTCTACAGGGTAATGAGCAGTTCTTC. Full variable domain (remainder filled in from reference TRBV28 and TRBJ2-1): DVKVTQSSRYLVKRTGEKVFLECVQDMDHENMFWYRQDPGLGLRLIYFSYDVKMKEKGDIPEGYSVSREKKERFSLILESASTNQTSMYLCASSLQGNEQFFGPGTRLTVL.